Listed here are 29 T cell receptor beta chains from one sample, sequenced in a study of human T cells and chemical hapten exposure. Time point denoted: patch test 2, 6 weeks after DPC sensitization. The treatment denotes: therapeutic diphenylcyclopropenone sensitization with weekly scalp DPC. Via MiXCR, TCRdb re-called the RACE reads, giving one row per CDR3 protein. The data contain about 380,000 distinct CDR3 sequences, around 6% of them singletons. Sample: whole blood, taken in connection with sensitization to the hapten diphenylcyclopropenone (DPC). Every receptor here comes from a woman between 18 and 29 years old with alopecia areata. Some clones in this sample may be carry-over from other donors' samples.

The CDR3 reads CASSVAGNYPAEAFF. The CDR3 DNA is TGTGCCAGCAGCGTAGCCGGCAACTATCCGGCTGAAGCTTTCTTT. The J gene is TRBJ1-1, the V gene TRBV9; D ambiguous. The V end was cut by 0 bases, the J end by 6 bases, with 15 bases between. Germline-derived CDR1 and CDR2 are SGDLS and YYNGEE. This CDR3 is built from 15 residues.

V and J are TRBV6-2 or TRBV6-3 and TRBJ1-2, with 12 bases identical to TRBD1. This CDR3 has 13 residues. V lost 6 bases and J lost 6; bases outside the gene matches: 2. In germline, CDR1 is MNHEY, CDR2 SVGEGT. CDR3 nucleotides: TGTGCCAGCAGGGGACAGGGGGCTGATGGCTACACCTTC. This encodes CASRGQGADGYTF.

This clonotype appeared a few times. The chain combines TRBV4-2 with TRBJ2-1; 9 bases map to TRBD2. Germline V lookup: CDR1 LGHNA, CDR2 YNFKEQ. V shed 4 bases, J shed 4 bases, and the junction held 8 bases outside the gene matches. CDR3 length equals 16 residues. The CDR3 loop is CASSLARTSAYNEQFF. In nucleotides, the CDR3 is TGTGCCAGCAGCCTCGCACGGACTAGCGCTTACAATGAGCAGTTCTTC.

The genes are TRBV20-1 and TRBJ1-4; TRBD1 aligns across 7 bases. With V trimmed by 6 bases and J by 8 bases, 15 bases remained unmatched. CDR3 length: 15 amino acids. Germline CDR1 DFQATT, CDR2 SNEGSKA (reference sequence). The CDR3 bases are TGCAGTGCCAGATCGACAGGGAGGGAAAGAGAAAAACTGTTTTTT. The encoded protein is CSARSTGREREKLFF.

The rearrangement uses TRBV4-2 and TRBJ1-5, with 12 bases lining up with TRBD1. The CDR3 has 18 amino acids. V was pared by 0 bases and J by 3 bases, with 6 bases of the junction left unmatched. Per the germline V gene, CDR1 is LGHNA and CDR2 is YNFKEQ. The CDR3 DNA sequence: TGTGCCAGCAGCCAAGATAGGGGACAGGGGGCTTTCAATCAGCCCCAGCATTTT. Translation: CASSQDRGQGAFNQPQHF.

This clonotype was seen a few times. J is TRBJ2-5 and V is TRBV11-3; 9 bases map to TRBD1. The CDR3 contains 14 residues. The germline V gene has CDR1 SGHNT and CDR2 YENEEA. The trim removed 5 bases at V and 4 bases at J, leaving 5 bases unmatched. CDR3 bases: TGTGCCAGCAGCCTGACAGGGGGGCCAGAGACCCAGTACTTC. Protein product: CASSLTGGPETQYF.

This clonotype has just a few counts. CDR3 amino acids: CASSFGTGSSTDTQYF. The CDR3 DNA reads as TGTGCCAGCAGTTTTGGGACAGGGAGTAGCACAGATACGCAGTATTTT. The chain carries TRBV12-3 or TRBV12-4 and TRBJ2-3; 9 nucleotides match TRBD1. V trimming: 3 bases; J trimming: 0 bases; junction bases outside the gene matches: 4. There are 16 residues in the CDR3.

The chain recombines TRBV6-2 or TRBV6-3 with TRBJ2-7, with a weak D call TRBD1 (6 bases). The CDR3 loop spans 13 amino acids. CDR1 is MNHEY and CDR2 is SVGEGT in the germline V gene. The V gene lost 7 bases and the J gene lost 5 bases, with 15 bases spanning the gap. The CDR3 region is CASKEMGADEQYF. Here the CDR3 DNA reads TGTGCCAGCAAGGAGATGGGGGCCGACGAGCAGTACTTC.

This clonotype has more than one count but fewer than ten. J is TRBJ2-7 and V is TRBV18; 7 bases map to TRBD2. V dropped 0 bases and J dropped 2; count of bases not matched to a gene: 4. The CDR3 loop spans 15 amino acids. Germline V CDR1 and CDR2: KGHSH, LQKENI. The CDR3 protein is CASSPPGGYAYEQYF. In DNA, the CDR3 is TGTGCCAGCTCACCACCGGGAGGGTATGCCTACGAGCAGTACTTC. Looking up the rest from reference TRBV18 and TRBJ2-7 gives the full variable domain: NAGVMQNPRHLVRRRGQEARLRCSPMKGHSHVYWYRQLPEEGLKFMVYLQKENIIDESGMPKERFSAEFPKEGPSILRIQQVVRGDSAAYFCASSPPGGYAYEQYFGPGTRLTVT.

At least ten counts were recorded for this clonotype. The J gene is TRBJ2-1, the V gene TRBV19; no clear D gene. The CDR3 extends over 15 amino acids. Deletions cut 2 bases from V and 0 bases from J, with 8 bases between. The germline CDR1 and CDR2 sequences are LNHDA and SQIVND (reference sequence). The CDR3 loop reads CASSITPSSYNEQFF. Here the CDR3 DNA reads TGTGCCAGTAGTATAACCCCGAGCTCCTACAATGAGCAGTTCTTC.

The sample holds many counts of this clonotype. The chain carries TRBV6-1 and TRBJ1-6; 7 bases line up with TRBD1. Germline CDR1 and CDR2: MNHNS and SASEGT. V shed 10 bases and J 7 bases; nucleotides not matched to a gene: 25. The CDR3 contains 19 residues. The CDR3 DNA follows: TGTGCCACCAAATTGATGTTTTCCGGGACAGTAACGTTAAATTCACCCCTCCACTTT. As protein: CATKLMFSGTVTLNSPLHF.

This clonotype appeared a few times. The V and J genes are TRBV4-3 and TRBJ2-6; tentatively, D is TRBD1 (5 bases). The germline V gene encodes CDR1 LGHNA and CDR2 YSLEER. Trimming pared 2 bases from V and 0 bases from J, leaving 8 bases between. The CDR3 sequence is 16 residues long. The CDR3 spells CASSQTTDSGANVLTF. The CDR3 region has the DNA TGCGCCAGCAGCCAAACGACAGACTCTGGGGCCAACGTCCTGACTTTC.

The chain links TRBV28 to TRBJ1-3; TRBD1 matches at 8 bases. CDR1 is MDHEN, CDR2 SYDVKM, per germline. Losses at the gene ends were 2 bases for V and 0 bases for J; bases not matched to a gene: 3. CDR3 length: 16 residues. This CDR3 reads CASSLDRGYSGNTIYF. DNA for the CDR3: TGTGCCAGCAGTTTAGACAGGGGATACTCTGGAAACACCATATATTTT.

V is TRBV2 and J is TRBJ2-1, with D perhaps being TRBD1 or TRBD2 (5 bases each). The CDR3 extends over 12 amino acids. CDR1 and CDR2 from the germline V gene are SNHLY and FYNNEI. V was clipped by 6 bases and J by 8 bases, with 11 bases between them. The CDR3: CASRQRDDEQFF. The CDR3 DNA sequence: TGTGCCAGCAGACAGAGGGACGATGAGCAGTTCTTC.

This chain links TRBV3-1 with TRBJ2-3; D remains ambiguous. V was pared by 1 base and J by 4 bases, with 6 bases between. From germline, CDR1 is LGHDT and CDR2 YNNKEL (reference sequence). There are 13 residues in the CDR3. The chain's CDR3 is CASSQVFPDTQYF. The DNA of the CDR3 is TGTGCCAGCAGCCAAGTTTTCCCAGATACGCAGTATTTT.

This clonotype has a count of ten or more. The V and J genes are TRBV20-1 and TRBJ1-1; D uncertain. CDR1 and CDR2 from the germline V gene are DFQATT and SNEGSKA (reference sequence). CDR3 length: 14 residues. Trimming removed 3 bases at V and 0 bases at J, with 11 bases between. The CDR3 loop is CSASVQILNTEAFF. The CDR3 DNA sequence: TGCAGTGCTAGTGTACAGATCCTGAACACTGAAGCTTTCTTT.

This clonotype was seen ten or more times. The chain couples TRBV6-2 or TRBV6-3 to TRBJ1-5, with D perhaps TRBD1 (6 bases). Germline lookup yields CDR1 MNHEY and CDR2 SVGEGT. V gave up 4 bases and J gave up 2 bases, with 15 bases separating them. The CDR3 runs 16 residues. The CDR3 reads CASSWAGGYGNQPQHF. In DNA, the CDR3 is TGTGCCAGCAGTTGGGCGGGGGGCTATGGCAATCAGCCCCAGCATTTT.

This clonotype was picked up many times. The gene calls are TRBV10-2 and TRBJ2-3; 8 bases agree with TRBD2. The germline V gene has CDR1 WSHSY and CDR2 SAAADI. V shed 9 bases and J 6 bases; nucleotides not matched to a gene: 11. The CDR3 length is 14 residues. The CDR3 sequence is CASSYGGATDTQYF. The CDR3 nucleotides read TGCGCCAGTTCCTACGGGGGGGCCACGGATACGCAGTATTTT.

This clonotype was recorded many times. This chain uses TRBV29-1 with TRBJ2-3, with 10 bases identical to TRBD1. V lost 7 bases, J lost 5 bases, and 6 bases stayed unmatched. Germline V gene sequence: CDR1 SQVTM, CDR2 ANQGSEA. The CDR3 length is 13 residues. CDR3 bases: TGCAGCGCCCAGGACAGGGGGGAAGATACGCAGTATTTT. Translating it yields CSAQDRGEDTQYF.

This clonotype was counted at least ten times. The V call is TRBV5-4, the J call TRBJ2-7; 8 positions agree with TRBD2. Germline CDR1 SGHNT, CDR2 YYREEE (reference sequence). The CDR3 runs to 15 residues. Trimming took 9 bases from V and 3 from J; bases not matched to a gene: 14. CDR3 in DNA: TGTGCCATGAGGCCGACGGCGGGGGGTTACTACGAGCAGTACTTC. This sequence encodes CAMRPTAGGYYEQYF.

The rearrangement links TRBV7-2 to TRBJ2-3; 7 bases align to TRBD2. V lost 5 bases, J lost 2 bases, and 4 bases stayed unmatched. Germline CDR1 reads SGHTA; CDR2 reads FQGNSA. The CDR3 loop spans 14 amino acids. The CDR3 DNA follows: TGTGCCAGCAGCCCAGGACTAGACACAGATACGCAGTATTTT. Its protein is CASSPGLDTDTQYF.

This clonotype was detected a few times. V gene TRBV6-2 or TRBV6-3 combines with J gene TRBJ2-1; TRBD2 matches 14 bases. This CDR3 has 17 residues. The ends lost 5 bases at V and 10 bases at J; junction bases unmatched: 13. Germline V gene data show CDR1 as MNHEY and CDR2 as SVGEGT. CDR3: CASSPLPTSGGALEQFF. In DNA, the CDR3 is TGTGCCAGCAGTCCACTCCCGACTAGCGGGGGGGCCCTGGAGCAGTTCTTC.

This clonotype was counted many times. The chain joins TRBV12-3 or TRBV12-4 to TRBJ2-1; TRBD2 agrees at 8 bases. With V trimmed by 2 bases and J by 1 base, 4 bases remained unmatched. The CDR3 length is 16 residues. The CDR3 coding sequence is TGTGCCAGCAGTTTATCCAGCGGGGGTTCCTACAATGAGCAGTTCTTC. As protein: CASSLSSGGSYNEQFF.

The V call is TRBV4-2, the J call TRBJ1-6; D remains ambiguous. Germline CDR1 is LGHNA and CDR2 is YNFKEQ. V was clipped by 4 bases and J by 5 bases, with 21 bases between them. The CDR3 extends over 18 amino acids. CDR3 loop: CASSRHSPGRFDNSPLHF. In nucleotides, the CDR3 is TGTGCCAGCAGCCGACACTCCCCAGGACGGTTCGATAATTCACCCCTCCACTTT.

The J gene is TRBJ2-2, the V gene TRBV28; D remains unclear. The CDR3 is 12 amino acids. Between the trimmed V and J ends, which lost 8 bases and 3 bases, there was a span of 7 bases. Germline V CDR1 and CDR2: MDHEN, SYDVKM. The CDR3 bases are TGTGCCAGCGGTGCGGACACCGGGGAGCTGTTTTTT. Translating gives CASGADTGELFF.

This clonotype appeared a few times. V is TRBV6-5 and J is TRBJ1-2; possibly TRBD1 for D (6 bases). The germline V gene has CDR1 MNHEY and CDR2 SVGAGI. The CDR3 covers 15 residues. V was clipped by 0 bases and J by 5 bases, with 13 bases between them. In DNA form, the CDR3 reads TGTGCCAGCAGTTACTCGATCGGGGGCGAATATGGCTACACCTTC. It codes for CASSYSIGGEYGYTF.

This clonotype was seen a single time. The rearrangement joins TRBV9 to TRBJ1-2; TRBD1 matches 8 bases. The junction had 10 bases not matched to a gene; V was cut back by 1 base and J by 8 bases. The V gene's germline CDR1 is SGDLS and CDR2 YYNGEE. This CDR3 region has 15 residues. The CDR3 coding sequence is TGTGCCAGCAGCGTAAGACCCCAGGGGGCTGACGGCTACACCTTC. As protein: CASSVRPQGADGYTF.

The V call is TRBV20-1, the J call TRBJ2-1; 8 bases are shared with TRBD2. The V segment lost 5 bases and the J segment 5 bases; nucleotides outside the gene matches: 17. The CDR3 extends over 17 amino acids. Germline V gene data show CDR1 as DFQATT and CDR2 as SNEGSKA (reference sequence). CDR3 nucleotides: TGCAGTGCTTTGCCGAGGACCGGGACTAGGGGTCACAATGAGCAGTTCTTC. Its protein is CSALPRTGTRGHNEQFF.

This clonotype has at least ten counts. The chain joins TRBV20-1 to TRBJ2-7; 8 bases line up with TRBD1. The CDR3 loop spans 12 amino acids. V was pared by 3 bases and J by 4 bases, with 2 bases of the junction left unmatched. Per the germline V gene, CDR1 is DFQATT and CDR2 is SNEGSKA (reference sequence). The CDR3, as DNA: TGCAGTGCTAGGGACAGGGAGTACGAGCAGTACTTC. Translated, it gives CSARDREYEQYF.